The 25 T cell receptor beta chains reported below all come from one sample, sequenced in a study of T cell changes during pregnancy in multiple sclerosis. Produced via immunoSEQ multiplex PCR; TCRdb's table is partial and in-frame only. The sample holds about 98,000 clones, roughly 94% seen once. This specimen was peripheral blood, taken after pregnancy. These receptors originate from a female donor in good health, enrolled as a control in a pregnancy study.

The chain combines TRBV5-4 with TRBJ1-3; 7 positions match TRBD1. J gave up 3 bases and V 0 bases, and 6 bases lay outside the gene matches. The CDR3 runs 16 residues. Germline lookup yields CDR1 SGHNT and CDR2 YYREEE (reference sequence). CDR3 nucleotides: TGTGCCAGCAGCTTGGATGCGACAGGGAGTGGAAACACCATATATTTT. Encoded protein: CASSLDATGSGNTIYF.

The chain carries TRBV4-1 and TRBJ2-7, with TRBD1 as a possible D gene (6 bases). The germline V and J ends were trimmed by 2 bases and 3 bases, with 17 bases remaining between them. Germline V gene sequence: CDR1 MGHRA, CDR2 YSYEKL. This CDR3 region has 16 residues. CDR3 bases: TGCGCCAGCAGCCAACCACCGACAGGAGGCAACTACGAGCAGTACTTC. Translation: CASSQPPTGGNYEQYF.

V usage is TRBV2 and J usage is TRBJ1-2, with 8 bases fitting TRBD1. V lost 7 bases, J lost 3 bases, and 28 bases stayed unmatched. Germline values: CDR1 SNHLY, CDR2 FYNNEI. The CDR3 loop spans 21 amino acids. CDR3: CASIRFSLNATGGGRDYGYTF. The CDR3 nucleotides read TGTGCCAGCATTAGATTCTCACTTAATGCCACAGGGGGAGGACGAGACTATGGCTACACCTTC.

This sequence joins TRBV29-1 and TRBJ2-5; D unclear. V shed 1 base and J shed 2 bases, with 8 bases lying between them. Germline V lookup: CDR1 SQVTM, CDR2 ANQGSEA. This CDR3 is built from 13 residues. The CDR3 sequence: CSVEVIVQETQYF. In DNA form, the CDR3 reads TGCAGCGTTGAAGTTATCGTTCAAGAGACCCAGTACTTC.

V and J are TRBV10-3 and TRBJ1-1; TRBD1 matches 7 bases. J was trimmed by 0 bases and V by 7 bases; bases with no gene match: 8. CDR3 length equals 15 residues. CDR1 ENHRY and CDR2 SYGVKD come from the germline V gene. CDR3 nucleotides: TGTGCCATCAACAGACAGGGCCTCATGAACACTGAAGCTTTCTTT. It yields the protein CAINRQGLMNTEAFF.

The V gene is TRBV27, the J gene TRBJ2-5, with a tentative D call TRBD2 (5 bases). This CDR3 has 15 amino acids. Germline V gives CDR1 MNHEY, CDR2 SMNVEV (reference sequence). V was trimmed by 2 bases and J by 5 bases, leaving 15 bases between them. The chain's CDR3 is CASSLNLAPQETQYF. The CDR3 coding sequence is TGTGCCAGCAGTTTAAACCTAGCCCCTCAGGAGACCCAGTACTTC.

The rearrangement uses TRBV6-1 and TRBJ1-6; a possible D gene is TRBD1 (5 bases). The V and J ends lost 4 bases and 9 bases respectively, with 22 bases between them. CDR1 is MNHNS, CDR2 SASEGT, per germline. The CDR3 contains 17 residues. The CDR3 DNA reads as TGTGCCAGCAGTGCTGGCCTTGGGACTGAACGTGGTTCACCCCTCCACTTT. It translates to CASSAGLGTERGSPLHF.

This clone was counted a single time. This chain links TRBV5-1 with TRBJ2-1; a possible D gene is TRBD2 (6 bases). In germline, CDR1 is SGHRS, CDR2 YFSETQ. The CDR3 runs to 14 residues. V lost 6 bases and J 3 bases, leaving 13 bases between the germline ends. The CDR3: CASTGGTDYNEQFF. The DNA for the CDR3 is TGCGCCAGCACTGGGGGGACCGACTACAATGAGCAGTTCTTC.

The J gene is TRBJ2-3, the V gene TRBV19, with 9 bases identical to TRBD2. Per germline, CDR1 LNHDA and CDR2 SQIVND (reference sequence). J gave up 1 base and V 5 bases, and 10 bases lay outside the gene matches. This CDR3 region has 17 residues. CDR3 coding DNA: TGTGCCAGTAGTGTAACTGTCCAGCGGGAGGGCACAGATACGCAGTATTTT. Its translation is CASSVTVQREGTDTQYF.

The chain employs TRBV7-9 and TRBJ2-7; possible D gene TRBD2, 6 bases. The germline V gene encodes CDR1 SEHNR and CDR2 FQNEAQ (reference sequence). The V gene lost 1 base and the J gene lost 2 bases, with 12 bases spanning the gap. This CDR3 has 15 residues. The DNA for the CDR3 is TGTGCCAGCAGCTTAGTTGGGGGGAAAACCTACGAGCAGTACTTC. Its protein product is CASSLVGGKTYEQYF. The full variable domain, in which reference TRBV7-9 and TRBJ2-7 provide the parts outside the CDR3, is DTGVSQNPRHKITKRGQNVTFRCDPISEHNRLYWYRQTLGQGPEFLTYFQNEAQLEKSRLLSDRFSAERPKGSFSTLEIQRTEQGDSAMYLCASSLVGGKTYEQYFGPGTRLTVT.

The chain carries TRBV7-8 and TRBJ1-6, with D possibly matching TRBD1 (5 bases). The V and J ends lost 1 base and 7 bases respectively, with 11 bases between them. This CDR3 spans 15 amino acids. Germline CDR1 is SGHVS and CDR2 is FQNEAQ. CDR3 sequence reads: CASSLVPGRNSPLHF. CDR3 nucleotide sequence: TGTGCCAGCAGCTTAGTTCCAGGGCGGAATTCACCCCTCCACTTT.

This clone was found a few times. CDR3 in amino acids: CASSLHGGDQPQHF. The CDR3 bases are TGCGCCAGCAGCTTACACGGGGGGGATCAGCCCCAGCATTTT. The J gene is TRBJ1-5, the V gene TRBV5-1, with D possibly matching TRBD1 (5 bases). Germline V gene lookup returns CDR1 SGHRS and CDR2 YFSETQ. Trimming took 2 bases from V and 5 from J, leaving 11 bases between them. The CDR3 covers 14 residues.

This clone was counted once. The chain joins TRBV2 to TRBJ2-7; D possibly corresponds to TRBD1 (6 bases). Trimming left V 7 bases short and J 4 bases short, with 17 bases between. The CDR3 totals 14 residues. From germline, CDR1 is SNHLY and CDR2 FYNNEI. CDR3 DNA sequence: TGTGCCAGCATCGGGGTAGGGGGTCGTTACGAGCAGTACTTC. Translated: CASIGVGGRYEQYF.

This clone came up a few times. CDR3 in amino acids: CASSPWAISSYEQYF. The CDR3 DNA is TGTGCCAGCAGCCCCTGGGCCATCTCCTCCTACGAGCAGTACTTC. The chain recombines TRBV4-2 with TRBJ2-7; no clear D gene. V gave up 4 bases and J gave up 0 bases, with 13 bases separating them. This CDR3 has 15 residues. Germline CDR1 is LGHNA and CDR2 is YNFKEQ.

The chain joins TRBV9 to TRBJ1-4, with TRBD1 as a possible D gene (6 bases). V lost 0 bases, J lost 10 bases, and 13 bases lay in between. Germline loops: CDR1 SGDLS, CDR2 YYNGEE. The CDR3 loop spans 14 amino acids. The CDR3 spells CASSVGGQGAKLFF. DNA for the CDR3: TGTGCCAGCAGCGTAGGGGGACAAGGGGCAAAACTGTTTTTT.

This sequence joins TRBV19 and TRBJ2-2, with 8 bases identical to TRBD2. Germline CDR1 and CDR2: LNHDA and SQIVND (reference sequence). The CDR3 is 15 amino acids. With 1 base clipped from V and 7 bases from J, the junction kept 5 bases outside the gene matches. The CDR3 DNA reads TGTGCCAGTAGTATAGTCGGGAGGGCCGGCGGGGAGCTGTTTTTT. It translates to CASSIVGRAGGELFF.

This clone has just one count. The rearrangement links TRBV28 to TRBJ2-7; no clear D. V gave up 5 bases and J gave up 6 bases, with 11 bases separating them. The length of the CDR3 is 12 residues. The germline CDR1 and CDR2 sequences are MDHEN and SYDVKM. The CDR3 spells CASSLGESEQYF. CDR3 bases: TGTGCCAGCAGTCTGGGCGAGTCCGAGCAGTACTTC.

CDR3 residues: CASSPGEDYGYTF. DNA of the CDR3: TGTGCCAGCTCACCCGGTGAGGACTATGGCTACACCTTC. This chain uses TRBV18 with TRBJ1-2, with D uncertain. V was cut by 3 bases and J by 3 bases, with 8 bases left in between. This CDR3 spans 13 amino acids. The germline V gene encodes CDR1 KGHSH and CDR2 LQKENI. Together with reference TRBV18 and TRBJ1-2, the CDR3 gives the full variable domain: NAGVMQNPRHLVRRRGQEARLRCSPMKGHSHVYWYRQLPEEGLKFMVYLQKENIIDESGMPKERFSAEFPKEGPSILRIQQVVRGDSAAYFCASSPGEDYGYTFGSGTRLTVV.

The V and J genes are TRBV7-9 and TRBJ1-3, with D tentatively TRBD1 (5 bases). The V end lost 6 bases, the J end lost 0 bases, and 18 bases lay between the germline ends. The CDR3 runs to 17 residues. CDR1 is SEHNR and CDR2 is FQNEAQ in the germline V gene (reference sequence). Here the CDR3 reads CASRPTVTRHSGNTIYF. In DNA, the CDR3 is TGTGCCAGCAGACCGACAGTTACCCGACACTCTGGAAACACCATATATTTT.

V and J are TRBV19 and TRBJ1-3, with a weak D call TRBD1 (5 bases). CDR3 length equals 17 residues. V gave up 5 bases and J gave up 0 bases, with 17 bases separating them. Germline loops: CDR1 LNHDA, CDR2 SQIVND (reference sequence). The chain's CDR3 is CASSVQGLLYSGNTIYF. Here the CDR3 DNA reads TGTGCCAGTAGTGTTCAGGGTCTGCTCTACTCTGGAAACACCATATATTTT.

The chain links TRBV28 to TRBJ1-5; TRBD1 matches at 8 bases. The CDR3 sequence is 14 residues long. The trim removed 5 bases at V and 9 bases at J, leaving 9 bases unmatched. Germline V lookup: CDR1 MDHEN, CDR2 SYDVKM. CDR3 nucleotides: TGTGCCAGCAGTGCCCAGGGGGCAACAAGGCCCCAGCATTTT. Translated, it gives CASSAQGATRPQHF.

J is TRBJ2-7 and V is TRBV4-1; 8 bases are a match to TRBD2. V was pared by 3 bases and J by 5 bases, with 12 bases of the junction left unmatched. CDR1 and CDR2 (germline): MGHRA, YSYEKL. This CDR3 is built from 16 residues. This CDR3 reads CASSQRGLAGTNEQYF. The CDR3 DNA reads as TGCGCCAGCAGCCAGAGGGGCCTAGCGGGTACTAACGAGCAGTACTTC.

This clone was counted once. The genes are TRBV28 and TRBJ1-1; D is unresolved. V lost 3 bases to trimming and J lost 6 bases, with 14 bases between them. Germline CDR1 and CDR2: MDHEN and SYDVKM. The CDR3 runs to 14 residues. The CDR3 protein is CASSFISSIPEAFF. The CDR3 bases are TGTGCCAGCAGTTTTATTAGTTCTATCCCTGAAGCTTTCTTT.

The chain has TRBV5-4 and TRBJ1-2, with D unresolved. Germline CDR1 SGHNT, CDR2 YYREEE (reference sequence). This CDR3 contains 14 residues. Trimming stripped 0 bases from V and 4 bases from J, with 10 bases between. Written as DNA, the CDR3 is TGTGCCAGCAGCTTGGATTCACGGAGCTATGGCTACACCTTC. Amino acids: CASSLDSRSYGYTF.

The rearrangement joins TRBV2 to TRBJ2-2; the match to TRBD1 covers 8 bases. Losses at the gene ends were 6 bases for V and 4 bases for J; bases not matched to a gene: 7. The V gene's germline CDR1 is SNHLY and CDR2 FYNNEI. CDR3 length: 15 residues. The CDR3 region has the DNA TGTGCCAGCAGCTCCATGGGACAGGCCACCGGGGAGCTGTTTTTT. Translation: CASSSMGQATGELFF.